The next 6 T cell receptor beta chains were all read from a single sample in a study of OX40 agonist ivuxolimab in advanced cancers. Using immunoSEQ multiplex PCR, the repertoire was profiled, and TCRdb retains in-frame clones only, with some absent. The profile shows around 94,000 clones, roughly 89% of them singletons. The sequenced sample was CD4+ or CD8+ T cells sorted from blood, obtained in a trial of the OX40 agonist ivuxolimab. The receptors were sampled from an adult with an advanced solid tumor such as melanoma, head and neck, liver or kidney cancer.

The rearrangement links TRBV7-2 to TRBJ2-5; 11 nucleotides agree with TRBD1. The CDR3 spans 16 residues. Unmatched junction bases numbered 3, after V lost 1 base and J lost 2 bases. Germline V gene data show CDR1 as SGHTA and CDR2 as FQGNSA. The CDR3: CASSLVGTGGQETQYF. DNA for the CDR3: TGTGCCAGCAGCTTAGTTGGGACAGGGGGACAAGAGACCCAGTACTTC.

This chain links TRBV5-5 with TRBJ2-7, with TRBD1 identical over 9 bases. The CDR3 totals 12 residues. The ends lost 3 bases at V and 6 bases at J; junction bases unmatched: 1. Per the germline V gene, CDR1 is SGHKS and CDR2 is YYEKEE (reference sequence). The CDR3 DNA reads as TGTGCCAGCAGCTCGACAGGGGGCGAGCAGTACTTC. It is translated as CASSSTGGEQYF.

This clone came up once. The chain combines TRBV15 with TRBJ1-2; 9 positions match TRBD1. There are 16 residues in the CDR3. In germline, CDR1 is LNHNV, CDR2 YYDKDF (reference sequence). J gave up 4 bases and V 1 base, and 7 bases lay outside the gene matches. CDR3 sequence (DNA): TGTGCCACCAGCAGAGGCGGGACAGGGCTCGGCTATGGCTACACCTTC. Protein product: CATSRGGTGLGYGYTF.

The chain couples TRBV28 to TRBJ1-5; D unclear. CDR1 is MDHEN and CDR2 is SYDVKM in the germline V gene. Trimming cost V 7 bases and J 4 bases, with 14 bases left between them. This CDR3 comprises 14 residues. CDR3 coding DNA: TGTGCCAGCAACCCGGGTAGGCGAAATCAGCCCCAGCATTTT. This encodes CASNPGRRNQPQHF.

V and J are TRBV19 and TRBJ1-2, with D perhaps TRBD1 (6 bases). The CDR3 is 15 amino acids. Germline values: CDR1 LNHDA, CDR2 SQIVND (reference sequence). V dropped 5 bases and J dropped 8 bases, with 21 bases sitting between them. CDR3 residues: CASSPGHKPPRGYTF. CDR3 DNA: TGTGCCAGTAGTCCGGGACACAAACCACCGCGGGGCTACACCTTC.

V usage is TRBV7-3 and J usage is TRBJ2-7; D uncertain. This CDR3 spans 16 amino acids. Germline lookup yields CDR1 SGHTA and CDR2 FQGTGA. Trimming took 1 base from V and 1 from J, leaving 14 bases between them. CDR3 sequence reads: CASSLNAPGASYEQYF. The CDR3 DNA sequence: TGTGCCAGCAGCTTAAACGCTCCCGGCGCTTCCTACGAGCAGTACTTC.